This T cell receptor (beta chain) came from a study of cytomegalovirus exposure and HLA in healthy donors. As for the study in general: The roughly 670 first-cohort repertoires shared a platform with the approximately 120 validation repertoires, as reported in a later analysis. Study-level results: Investigators reported approximately 150 TCR beta chains as tied to cytomegalovirus. Usually a TCR sequence was rare, but some public TCRs were found in many donors.

Profiling relied on immunoSEQ multiplex PCR, and the TCRdb table lists in-frame clones only, not all of them. The repertoire includes 100,000 to 150,000 clones, around 85% of them detected once, and about 2% sits in the top ten. Trimming shortened V by 7 bases and J by 0 bases, and 9 bases separated the two germline ends. The CDR3 has 14 amino acids. The germline V gene has CDR1 MNHNY and CDR2 SVGAGI (reference sequence). A word on this clone: Its cognate antigen is unknown.

The source is a woman in her 30s in good health and CMV-seronegative. J is TRBJ2-2 and V is TRBV6-6, with D unclear. Sequencing was carried out using PBMCs. The DNA for the CDR3 is TGTGCCAGCATTTTCTCCACGAACACCGGGGAGCTGTTTTTT. Translated, it gives CASIFSTNTGELFF.